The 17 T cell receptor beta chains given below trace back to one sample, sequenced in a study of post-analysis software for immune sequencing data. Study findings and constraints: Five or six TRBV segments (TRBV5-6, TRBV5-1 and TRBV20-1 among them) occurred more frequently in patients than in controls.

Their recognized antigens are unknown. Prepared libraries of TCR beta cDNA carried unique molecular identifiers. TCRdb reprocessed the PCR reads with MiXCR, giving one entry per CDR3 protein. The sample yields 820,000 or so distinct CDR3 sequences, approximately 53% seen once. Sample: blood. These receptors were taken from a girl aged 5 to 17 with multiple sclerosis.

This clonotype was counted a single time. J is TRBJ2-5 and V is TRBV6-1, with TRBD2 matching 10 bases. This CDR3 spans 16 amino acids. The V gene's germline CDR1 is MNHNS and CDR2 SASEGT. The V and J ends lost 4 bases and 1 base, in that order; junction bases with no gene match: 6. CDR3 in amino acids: CASSAHSGGGQETQYF. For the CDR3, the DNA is TGTGCCAGCAGTGCCCACAGCGGGGGGGGCCAAGAGACCCAGTACTTC.

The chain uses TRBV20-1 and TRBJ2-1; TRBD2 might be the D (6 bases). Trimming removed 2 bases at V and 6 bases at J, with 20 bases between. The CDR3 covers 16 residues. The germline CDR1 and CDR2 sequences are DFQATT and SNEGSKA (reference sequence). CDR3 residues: CSARHYKEGNPNEQFF. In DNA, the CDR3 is TGCAGTGCTAGACACTACAAGGAGGGGAACCCCAATGAGCAGTTCTTC.

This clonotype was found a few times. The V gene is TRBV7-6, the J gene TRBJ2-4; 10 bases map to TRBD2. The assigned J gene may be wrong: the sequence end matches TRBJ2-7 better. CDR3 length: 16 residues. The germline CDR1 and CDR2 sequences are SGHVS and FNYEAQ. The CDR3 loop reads CASSSRELAGAYEQYF. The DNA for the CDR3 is TGTGCCAGCAGCTCCCGTGAGCTAGCGGGAGCCTACGAGCAGTACTTC.

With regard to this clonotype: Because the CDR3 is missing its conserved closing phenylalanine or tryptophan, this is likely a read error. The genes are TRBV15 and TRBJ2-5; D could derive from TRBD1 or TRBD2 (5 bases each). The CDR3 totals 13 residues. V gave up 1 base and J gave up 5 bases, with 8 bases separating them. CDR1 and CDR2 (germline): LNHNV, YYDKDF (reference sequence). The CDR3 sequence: CATSRGGTETQYV. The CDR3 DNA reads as TGTGCCACCAGCAGAGGAGGGACCGAGACCCAGTACGTC.

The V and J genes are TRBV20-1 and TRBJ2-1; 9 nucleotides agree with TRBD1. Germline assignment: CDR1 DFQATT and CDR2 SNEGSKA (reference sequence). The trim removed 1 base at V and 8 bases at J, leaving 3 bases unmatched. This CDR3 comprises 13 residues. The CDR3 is CSARAQGAYEQFF. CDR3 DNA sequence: TGCAGTGCTAGAGCACAGGGGGCATATGAGCAGTTCTTC.

The CDR3 sequence is CASSLEGGARSTEAFF. CDR3 coding DNA: TGCGCCAGCAGCTTGGAGGGGGGGGCGCGGAGCACTGAAGCTTTCTTT. The rearrangement uses TRBV5-1 and TRBJ1-1; tentative D call: TRBD1 (6 bases). The CDR3 is 16 amino acids. Trimming removed 0 bases from V and 4 bases from J, with 16 bases in between. Germline loops: CDR1 SGHRS, CDR2 YFSETQ.

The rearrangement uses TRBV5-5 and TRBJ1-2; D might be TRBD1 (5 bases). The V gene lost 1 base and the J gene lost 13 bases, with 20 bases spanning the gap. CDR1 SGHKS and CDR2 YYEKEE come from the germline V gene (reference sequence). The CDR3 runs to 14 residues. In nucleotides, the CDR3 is TGTGCCAGCAGCTTGTTTACGGGGACGCCGGTGGGCACCTTC. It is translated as CASSLFTGTPVGTF.

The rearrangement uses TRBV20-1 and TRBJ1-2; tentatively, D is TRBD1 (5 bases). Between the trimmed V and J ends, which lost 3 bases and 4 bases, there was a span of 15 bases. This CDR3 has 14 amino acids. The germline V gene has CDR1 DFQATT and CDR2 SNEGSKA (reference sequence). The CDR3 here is CSARMVGGGYGYTF. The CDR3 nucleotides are TGCAGTGCTAGGATGGTTGGGGGGGGCTATGGCTACACCTTC.

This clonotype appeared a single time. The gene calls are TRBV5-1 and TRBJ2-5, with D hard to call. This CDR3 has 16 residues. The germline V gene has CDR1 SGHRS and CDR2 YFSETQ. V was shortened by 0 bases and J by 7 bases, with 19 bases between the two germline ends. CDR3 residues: CASSLGGDTVVGTQYF. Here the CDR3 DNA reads TGCGCCAGCAGCTTGGGTGGCGATACCGTGGTGGGGACCCAGTACTTC.

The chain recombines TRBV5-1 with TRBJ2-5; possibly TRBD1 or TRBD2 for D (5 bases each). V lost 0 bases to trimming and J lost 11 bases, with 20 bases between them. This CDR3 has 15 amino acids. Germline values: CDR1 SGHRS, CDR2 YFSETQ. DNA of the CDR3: TGCGCCAGCAGCTTGGCGCAGGGAGTGGGGAATGAGCAGTACTTC. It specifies CASSLAQGVGNEQYF.

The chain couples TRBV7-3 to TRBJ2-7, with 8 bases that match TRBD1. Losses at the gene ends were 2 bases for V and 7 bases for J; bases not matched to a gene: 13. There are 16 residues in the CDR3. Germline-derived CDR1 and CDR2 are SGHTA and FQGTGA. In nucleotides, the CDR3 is TGTGCCAGCAGCTTAGAGCCGGGACAGGAGGTAGGGGAGCAGTACTTC. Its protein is CASSLEPGQEVGEQYF.

The CDR3 reads CASSSPPGNQPQHF. CDR3 bases: TGTGCCAGCAGTTCGCCTCCGGGGAATCAGCCCCAGCATTTT. V gene TRBV6-2 or TRBV6-3 combines with J gene TRBJ1-5; D is uncertain. There are 14 residues in the CDR3. The V gene's germline CDR1 is MNHEY and CDR2 SVGEGT. V lost 4 bases to trimming and J lost 4 bases, with 11 bases between them.

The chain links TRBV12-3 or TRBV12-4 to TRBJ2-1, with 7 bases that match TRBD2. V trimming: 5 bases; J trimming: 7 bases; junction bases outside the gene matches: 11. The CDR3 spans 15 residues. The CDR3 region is CASSLPGLPQNEQFF. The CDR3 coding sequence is TGTGCCAGCAGTCTCCCGGGACTACCTCAAAATGAGCAGTTCTTC.

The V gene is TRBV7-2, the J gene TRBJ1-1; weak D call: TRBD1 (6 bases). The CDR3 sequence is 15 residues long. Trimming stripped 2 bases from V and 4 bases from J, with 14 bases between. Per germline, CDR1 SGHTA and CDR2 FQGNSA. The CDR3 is CASSLLGGRSTEAFF. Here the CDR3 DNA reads TGTGCCAGCAGCTTATTGGGGGGGCGGTCCACTGAAGCTTTCTTT.

Here the CDR3 DNA reads TGCAGCGTTGAAGGCACTAAGAGAGCTTTCTTT. This translates into CSVEGTKRAFF. This sequence joins TRBV29-1 and TRBJ1-1, with no clear D. CDR1 is SQVTM, CDR2 ANQGSEA, per germline. The CDR3 length is 11 residues. Trimming shortened V by 1 base and J by 10 bases, and 10 bases separated the two germline ends.

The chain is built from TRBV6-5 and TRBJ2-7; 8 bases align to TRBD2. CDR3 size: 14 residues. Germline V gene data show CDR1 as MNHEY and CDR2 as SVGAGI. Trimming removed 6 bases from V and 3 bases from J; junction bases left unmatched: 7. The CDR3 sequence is CASRRAGDLYEQYF. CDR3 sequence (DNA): TGTGCCAGCAGAAGAGCGGGGGACCTCTACGAGCAGTACTTC.

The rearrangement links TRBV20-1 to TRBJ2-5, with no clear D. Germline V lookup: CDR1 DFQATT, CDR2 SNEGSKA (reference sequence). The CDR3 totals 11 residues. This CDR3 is CSAGDQETQYF. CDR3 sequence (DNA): TGCAGCGCTGGGGACCAAGAGACCCAGTACTTC.